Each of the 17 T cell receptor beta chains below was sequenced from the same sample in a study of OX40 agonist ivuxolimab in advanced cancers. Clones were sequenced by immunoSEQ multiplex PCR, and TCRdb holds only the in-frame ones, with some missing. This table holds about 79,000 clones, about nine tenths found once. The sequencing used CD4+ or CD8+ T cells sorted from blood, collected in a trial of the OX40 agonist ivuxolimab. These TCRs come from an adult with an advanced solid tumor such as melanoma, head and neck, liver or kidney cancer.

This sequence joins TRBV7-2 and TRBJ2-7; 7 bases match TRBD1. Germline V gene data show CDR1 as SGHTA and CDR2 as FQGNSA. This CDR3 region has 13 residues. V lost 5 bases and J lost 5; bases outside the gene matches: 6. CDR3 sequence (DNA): TGTGCCAGCAGCATGACAGGGCTCGACGAGCAGTACTTC. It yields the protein CASSMTGLDEQYF.

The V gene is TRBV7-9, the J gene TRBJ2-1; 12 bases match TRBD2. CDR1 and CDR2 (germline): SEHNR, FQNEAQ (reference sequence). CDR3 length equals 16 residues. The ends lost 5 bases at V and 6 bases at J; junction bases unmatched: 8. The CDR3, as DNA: TGTGCCAGCAGCCCCCCAGCTAGCGGGGGGGGCAATGAGCAGTTCTTC. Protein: CASSPPASGGGNEQFF. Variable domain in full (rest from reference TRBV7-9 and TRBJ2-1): DTGVSQNPRHKITKRGQNVTFRCDPISEHNRLYWYRQTLGQGPEFLTYFQNEAQLEKSRLLSDRFSAERPKGSFSTLEIQRTEQGDSAMYLCASSPPASGGGNEQFFGPGTRLTVL.

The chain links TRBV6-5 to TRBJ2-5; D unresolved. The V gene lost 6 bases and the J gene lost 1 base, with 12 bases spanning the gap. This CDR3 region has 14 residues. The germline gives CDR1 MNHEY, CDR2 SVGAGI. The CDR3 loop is CASRPSAFQETQYF. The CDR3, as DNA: TGTGCCAGCAGACCCTCGGCCTTCCAAGAGACCCAGTACTTC.

The CDR3 DNA is TGTGCCAGCAGTGGCCGGGACAGGGGTGACACCGGGGAGCTGTTTTTT. Protein product: CASSGRDRGDTGELFF. The chain uses TRBV6-1 and TRBJ2-2, with TRBD1 matching over 10 bases. Per germline, CDR1 MNHNS and CDR2 SASEGT. This CDR3 has 16 residues. The V gene end was trimmed by 4 bases and the J gene end by 3 bases; junction bases not matched to a gene: 5.

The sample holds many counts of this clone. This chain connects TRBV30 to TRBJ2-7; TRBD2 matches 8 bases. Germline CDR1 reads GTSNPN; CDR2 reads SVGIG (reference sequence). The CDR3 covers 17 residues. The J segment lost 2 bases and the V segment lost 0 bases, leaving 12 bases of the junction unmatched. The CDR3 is CAWSVPPRLARTYEQYF. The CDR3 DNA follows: TGTGCCTGGAGTGTCCCCCCACGACTAGCGAGGACCTACGAGCAGTACTTC.

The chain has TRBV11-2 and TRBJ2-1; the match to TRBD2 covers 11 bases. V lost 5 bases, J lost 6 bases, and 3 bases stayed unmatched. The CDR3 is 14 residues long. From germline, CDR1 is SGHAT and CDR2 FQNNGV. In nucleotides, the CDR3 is TGTGCCAGCAGCCTACTAGCGGGAGTCAATGAGCAGTTCTTC. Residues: CASSLLAGVNEQFF.

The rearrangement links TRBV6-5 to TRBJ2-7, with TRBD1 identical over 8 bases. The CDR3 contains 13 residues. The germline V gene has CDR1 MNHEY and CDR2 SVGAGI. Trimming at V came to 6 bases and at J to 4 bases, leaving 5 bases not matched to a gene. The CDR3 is CASRRGQGYEQYF. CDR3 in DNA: TGTGCCAGCAGGCGCGGACAGGGTTACGAGCAGTACTTC.

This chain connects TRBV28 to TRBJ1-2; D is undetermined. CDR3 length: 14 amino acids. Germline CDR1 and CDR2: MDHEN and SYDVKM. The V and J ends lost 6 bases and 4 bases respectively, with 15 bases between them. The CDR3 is CASRTDTKVYGYTF. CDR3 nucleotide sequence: TGTGCCAGCAGGACCGACACCAAAGTCTATGGCTACACCTTC.

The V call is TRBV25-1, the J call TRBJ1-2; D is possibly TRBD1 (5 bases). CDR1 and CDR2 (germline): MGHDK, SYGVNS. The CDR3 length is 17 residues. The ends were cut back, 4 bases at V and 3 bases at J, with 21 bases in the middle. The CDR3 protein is CASSGRKLRGRDYGYTF. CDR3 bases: TGTGCCAGCAGTGGAAGGAAATTAAGGGGCAGGGACTATGGCTACACCTTC.

CDR3 nucleotides: TGTGCCAGCAGCCCGGGGACTAGCGGAAGCCTTAGCACAGATACGCAGTATTTT. Protein product: CASSPGTSGSLSTDTQYF. The rearrangement links TRBV7-9 to TRBJ2-3; 11 nucleotides line up with TRBD2. Germline V CDR1 and CDR2: SEHNR, FQNEAQ (reference sequence). The CDR3 is 18 amino acids. V shed 5 bases and J 0 bases; nucleotides not matched to a gene: 10.

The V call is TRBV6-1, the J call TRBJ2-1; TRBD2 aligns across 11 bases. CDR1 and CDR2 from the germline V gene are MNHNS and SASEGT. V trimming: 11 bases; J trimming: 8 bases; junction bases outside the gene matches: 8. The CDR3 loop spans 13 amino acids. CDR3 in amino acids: CALGSGRAYEQFF. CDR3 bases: TGTGCCCTCGGTAGCGGGAGGGCCTATGAGCAGTTCTTC.

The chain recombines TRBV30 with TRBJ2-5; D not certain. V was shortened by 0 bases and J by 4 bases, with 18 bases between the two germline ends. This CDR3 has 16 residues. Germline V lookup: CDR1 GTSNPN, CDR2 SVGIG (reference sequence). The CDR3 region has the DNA TGTGCCTGGAGTGTACTTTACGGCGGCGAGGCAGAGACCCAGTACTTC. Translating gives CAWSVLYGGEAETQYF.

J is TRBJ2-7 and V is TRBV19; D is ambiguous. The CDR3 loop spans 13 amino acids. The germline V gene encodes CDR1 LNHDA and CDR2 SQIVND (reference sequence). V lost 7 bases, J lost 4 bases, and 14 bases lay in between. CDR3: CASTPRGSYEQYF. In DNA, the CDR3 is TGTGCCAGTACCCCCCGAGGCTCGTACGAGCAGTACTTC.

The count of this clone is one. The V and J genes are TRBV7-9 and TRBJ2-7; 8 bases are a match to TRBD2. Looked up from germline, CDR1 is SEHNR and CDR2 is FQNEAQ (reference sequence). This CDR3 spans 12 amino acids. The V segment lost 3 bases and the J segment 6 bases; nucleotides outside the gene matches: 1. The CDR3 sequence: CASSFGRVEQYF. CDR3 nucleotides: TGTGCCAGCAGCTTCGGGAGGGTCGAGCAGTACTTC.

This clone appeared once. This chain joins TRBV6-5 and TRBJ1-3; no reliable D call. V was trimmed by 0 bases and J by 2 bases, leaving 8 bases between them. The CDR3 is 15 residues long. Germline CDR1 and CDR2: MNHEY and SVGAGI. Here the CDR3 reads CASSYSMYTGNTIYF. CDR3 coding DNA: TGTGCCAGCAGTTACTCGATGTACACTGGAAACACCATATATTTT.

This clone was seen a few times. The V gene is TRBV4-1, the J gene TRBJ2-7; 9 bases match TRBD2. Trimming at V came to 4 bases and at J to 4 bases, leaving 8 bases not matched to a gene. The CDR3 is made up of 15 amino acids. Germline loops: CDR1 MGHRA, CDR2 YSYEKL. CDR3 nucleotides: TGCGCCAGCAGCCCGGGACTGCGGGGGGGATACGAGCAGTACTTC. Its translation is CASSPGLRGGYEQYF.

CDR3 in amino acids: CASTQLGRGRTEAFF. In DNA form, the CDR3 reads TGTGCCAGCACCCAGTTGGGGAGGGGAAGAACTGAAGCTTTCTTT. This chain links TRBV6-1 with TRBJ1-1; TRBD1 might be the D (5 bases). CDR1 MNHNS and CDR2 SASEGT come from the germline V gene. The CDR3 runs to 15 residues. Deletions cut 7 bases from V and 5 bases from J, with 20 bases between.